This is a list of T cell receptor beta chains from one sample in a study of T cell responses to AZD1222 COVID-19 vaccine. Generated by immunoSEQ multiplex PCR, the TCRdb table keeps only in-frame clones and is missing some. The repertoire has about 150,000 clones, roughly 92% of them found once; the top ten carry roughly 1.2%. This specimen was peripheral blood, taken 28 days after the second AZD1222 dose. Receptor source: an adult who received the AZD1222 COVID-19 vaccine. The CDR3 runs from the conserved cysteine through the conserved F or W. A D gene is named only where the DNA matches it firmly. Part of the rows lack a size; the others show once, few, many or a class for expanded clones.

size	V	J	D	CDR3	DNA
.	TRBV7-9	TRBJ1-2	.	CASSLGGAPNYGYTF	TGTGCCAGCAGCTTAGGGGGAGCCCCTAACTATGGCTACACCTTC
.	TRBV7-2	TRBJ2-7	TRBD1	CASSQGDREQYF	TGTGCCAGCAGCCAAGGGGACAGAGAGCAGTACTTC
.	TRBV5-1	TRBJ2-1	TRBD2	CASSLEGLAINEQFF	TGCGCCAGCAGCTTGGAGGGACTAGCGATAAATGAGCAGTTCTTC
.	TRBV25-1	TRBJ2-1	.	CASSERASEQFF	TGTGCCAGCAGTGAACGAGCTTCTGAGCAGTTCTTC
.	TRBV11-3	TRBJ1-1	TRBD1	CASSLVQGARAFF	TGTGCCAGCAGCTTAGTGCAGGGGGCGAGAGCTTTCTTT
few	TRBV5-4	TRBJ1-5	.	CASSPRPDSNQPQHF	TGTGCCAGCAGCCCGCGGCCGGATAGCAATCAGCCCCAGCATTTT
.	TRBV14	TRBJ2-7	.	CASSQLGVYEQYF	TGTGCCAGCAGCCAGTTGGGAGTTTACGAGCAGTACTTC
.	TRBV27	TRBJ1-5	.	CASSLSFRGSQPQHF	TGTGCCAGCAGTTTGAGTTTCCGAGGGTCTCAGCCCCAGCATTTT
.	TRBV7-6	TRBJ1-4	.	CASSLDQGKTNEKLFF	TGTGCCAGCAGCTTAGACCAGGGGAAGACTAATGAAAAACTGTTTTTT
.	TRBV7-9	TRBJ2-7	TRBD1	CASSPRQGQRLDEQYF	TGTGCCAGCAGCCCCCGACAGGGTCAAAGGTTGGACGAGCAGTACTTC
.	TRBV25-1	TRBJ2-1	.	CASSARGHGGNEQFF	TGTGCCAGCAGCGCCAGGGGCCATGGGGGGAATGAGCAGTTCTTC
.	TRBV11-3	TRBJ2-7	.	CASSLAIRASYEQYF	TGTGCCAGCAGCTTAGCCATTCGGGCCTCCTACGAGCAGTACTTC
.	TRBV18	TRBJ2-3	.	CASSPAGVRDTQYF	TGTGCCAGCTCACCGGCTGGGGTAAGAGATACGCAGTATTTT
.	TRBV5-1	TRBJ1-4	.	CATRTAPNEKLFF	TGCGCCACCAGGACAGCCCCTAATGAAAAACTGTTTTTT
.	TRBV5-4	TRBJ1-2	.	CASSLNSYGYTF	TGTGCCAGCAGCTTGAACAGCTATGGCTACACCTTC